The rows below give T cell receptor beta chains drawn from one sample of a study of technical replicates of blood from a few donors. Assay used: immunoSEQ multiplex PCR; TCRdb lists only in-frame clones, some missing. In the table there are roughly 70,000 clones, 95% to 98% of which are singletons. Sequenced material: T cells isolated from PBMCs. The receptors derive from a human donor in good health. The CDR3 runs from the conserved cysteine through the conserved F or W. The D gene is left open where the match is weak. The listing skips clone size in some rows; elsewhere it reads once, few, many or a size class.

>NA|TRBV6-5|TRBJ1-2|once
TGTGCCAGCAGTAGGGGGGGCCAGGGTAGCTATGGCTACACCTTC
CASSRGGQGSYGYTF
>TRBD2|TRBV5-4|TRBJ2-1|NA
TGTGCCAGCAGCCGATACTTCGGGACTATCAAAACAGCCTACAATGAGCAGTTCTTC
CASSRYFGTIKTAYNEQFF
>NA|TRBV6-5|TRBJ1-1|NA
TGTGCCAGCAGGACTAACACTGAAGCTTTCTTT
CASRTNTEAFF
>TRBD2|TRBV7-7|TRBJ2-2|NA
TGTGCTAGCAGCTTAGGACTAGCGGGGCACACCGGGGAGCTGTTTTTT
CASSLGLAGHTGELFF
>TRBD2|TRBV10-3|TRBJ2-1|NA
TGTGCCATCTCGACTAGCCTTGAGCAGTTCTTC
CAISTSLEQFF
>NA|TRBV11-2|TRBJ1-1|NA
TGTGCCAGCAGCTTAAGGACTGAAAACACTGAAGCTTTCTTT
CASSLRTENTEAFF
>NA|TRBV6-6|TRBJ2-3|NA
TGTGCCAGCAGTCACCCGGGGGATACGCAGTATTTT
CASSHPGDTQYF
>NA|TRBV5-4|TRBJ2-1|NA
TGTGCCAGCAGCTTGGTGGGTAGCACCTACAATGAGCAGTTCTTC
CASSLVGSTYNEQFF
>TRBD1|TRBV7-6|TRBJ1-1|NA
TGTGCCAGCAGCTCGACAGGGTGGGAGGCTGAAGCTTTCTTT
CASSSTGWEAEAFF
>NA|TRBV27|TRBJ2-7|NA
TGTGCCAGCAAAACCCTCGAGACATTCGGTGTGGAGTACTTC
CASKTLETFGVEYF
>TRBD1|TRBV5-6|TRBJ2-7|NA
TGTGCCAGCAGCCCCCCGGGACAGCTTTACGAGCAGTACTTC
CASSPPGQLYEQYF
>NA|TRBV5-6|TRBJ1-5|NA
TGTGCCAGCAGCTGGGGCGATACCAATCAGCCCCAGCATTTT
CASSWGDTNQPQHF
>NA|TRBV20-1|TRBJ1-2|NA
TGCAGTGCTAGGGGAGGATATGGCTACACCTTC
CSARGGYGYTF
>NA|TRBV15|TRBJ2-1|few
TGTGCCACCAGCAGAGGAGCTCTTTTCTACAATGAGCAGTTCTTC
CATSRGALFYNEQFF
>NA|TRBV6-1|TRBJ1-3|NA
TGTGCCAGCAAGGCAGGGCCCTTATCTGGAAACACCATATATTTT
CASKAGPLSGNTIYF
>NA|TRBV7-3|TRBJ2-5|NA
TGTGCCAGCAGCTCCCCCAGGGCGGAGACCCAGTACTTC
CASSSPRAETQYF
>NA|TRBV4-3|TRBJ2-1|NA
TGCGCCAGCAGCCAAGAAATAGGGAGCTCCTACAATGAGCAGTTCTTC
CASSQEIGSSYNEQFF
>NA|TRBV4-1|TRBJ2-1|NA
TGCGCCAGCAGCCAAGAACAGGGATTCTACAATGAGCAGTTCTTC
CASSQEQGFYNEQFF
>NA|TRBV10-3|TRBJ2-2|NA
TGTGCCATCAGTGAAGGCAGGGCGAACACCGGGGAGCTGTTTTTT
CAISEGRANTGELFF
>NA|TRBV6-1|TRBJ1-2|NA
TGTGCCAGCAGTGAAGAACAGTTCTATGGCTACACCTTC
CASSEEQFYGYTF
>TRBD1|TRBV29-1|TRBJ1-2|NA
TGCAGCGTTGCCATACTTACAGGGGGAGACGGCTACACCTTC
CSVAILTGGDGYTF
>NA|TRBV6-5|TRBJ1-1|NA
TGTGCCAGCAGTTTGAACCGGTGGAACACTGAAGCTTTCTTT
CASSLNRWNTEAFF
>NA|TRBV28|TRBJ1-4|NA
TGTGCCAGCAGCAACAGGGTATCAACTAATGAAAAACTGTTTTTT
CASSNRVSTNEKLFF
>NA|TRBV6-5|TRBJ1-5|NA
TGTGCCAGCAGTTACCTTTCGGGGGAAGGCCAGCCCCAGCATTTT
CASSYLSGEGQPQHF
>TRBD1|TRBV19|TRBJ1-1|NA
TGTGCCAGTAGGCTAAAACAGGGGGCTCACACTGAAGCTTTCTTT
CASRLKQGAHTEAFF
>TRBD2|TRBV4-1|TRBJ2-2|NA
TGCGCCAGCAGAAGTAATCAGGGACTAACCGGGGAGCTGTTTTTT
CASRSNQGLTGELFF
>TRBD2|TRBV19|TRBJ2-2|NA
TGTGCCAGTAGCCACCCGTCGACTAGCGGGAGCAACGGGGAGCTGTTTTTT
CASSHPSTSGSNGELFF
>NA|TRBV10-3|TRBJ1-1|NA
TGTGCCATCCGGGCGGGGGGAAGGGACACTGAAGCTTTCTTT
CAIRAGGRDTEAFF
>TRBD1|TRBV25-1|TRBJ2-1|NA
TGTGCCAGCAGTGAATATAAAGAGGGGGCTGAGCAGTTCTTC
CASSEYKEGAEQFF
>TRBD1|TRBV30|TRBJ2-7|NA
TGTGCCTGGAGTGGGGACAGGGGATTCTACGAGCAGTACTTC
CAWSGDRGFYEQYF
>TRBD2|TRBV4-1|TRBJ2-1|NA
TGCGCCAGCAGCCAAACCGGGACTAGCGGGAGGGCGGCCCCGCAGTTCTTC
CASSQTGTSGRAAPQFF
>NA|TRBV5-4|TRBJ2-5|NA
TGTGCCAGCAGCTTAGAGGGGACTTGGGAGACCCAGTACTTC
CASSLEGTWETQYF
>NA|TRBV7-9|TRBJ1-2|NA
TGTGCCAGCAGCTTAGCGAGACAGCAAAACTATGGCTACACCTTC
CASSLARQQNYGYTF